This T cell receptor (beta chain) was obtained from a study of cytomegalovirus exposure and HLA in healthy donors. The CDR3 runs to 16 residues. The J segment lost 9 bases and the V segment lost 5 bases, leaving 18 bases of the junction unmatched. Germline V gene sequence: CDR1 SGHKS, CDR2 YYEKEE (reference sequence). The PCR employed 60 Vbeta primers together with 13 Jbeta primers. Here immunoSEQ multiplex PCR was the method, and the copy in TCRdb shows in-frame clones only, minus some. The sample has 130,000 or so clones; around four fifths are singletons. The sample taken for sequencing was PBMCs. This sequence joins TRBV5-5 and TRBJ2-3, with TRBD2 matching 7 bases. The clonotype was recovered from a woman in her forties in good health and CMV-seronegative. This CDR3 reads CASSTQWEREYYTQYF. In DNA, the CDR3 is TGTGCCAGCAGTACCCAATGGGAGCGGGAATATTACACGCAGTATTTT.